This entry lists 16 T cell receptor beta chains sequenced from one sample in a study of CD8+ T cells in alopecia areata. RNA extraction was followed by reverse transcription into cDNA, which acted as the sequencing template. TCRdb keeps only in-frame clones here, not all; method: immunoSEQ multiplex PCR. The sample consists of fewer than 150,000 clones, roughly 58% of them appearing once. Noted treatment: oral pan-JAK inhibitor, 5-10 mg twice daily. This material consisted of CD8+ T cells sorted from blood, taken at week 4, from a patient treated with tofacitinib. These TCRs come from a human donor with alopecia areata.

The chain joins TRBV14 to TRBJ2-7; a weak D match, TRBD2 (6 bases). V was trimmed by 5 bases and J by 2 bases, leaving 22 bases between them. Looked up from germline, CDR1 is SGHDN and CDR2 is FVKESK. This CDR3 is 17 amino acids long. DNA of the CDR3: TGTGCCAGCAGCAGCCTCCGCGTGGAGGGGACCCCCTACGAGCAGTACTTC. This sequence encodes CASSSLRVEGTPYEQYF.

The V gene is TRBV29-1, the J gene TRBJ1-2; no clear D. Germline V gives CDR1 SQVTM, CDR2 ANQGSEA. Between the trimmed V and J ends, which lost 4 bases and 3 bases, there was a span of 9 bases. The length of the CDR3 is 12 residues. This CDR3 reads CSVGPPDYGYTF. CDR3 nucleotides: TGCAGCGTTGGACCTCCTGACTATGGCTACACCTTC. Looking up the rest from reference TRBV29-1 and TRBJ1-2 gives the full variable domain: SAVISQKPSRDICQRGTSLTIQCQVDSQVTMMFWYRQQPGQSLTLIATANQGSEATYESGFVIDKFPISRPNLTFSTLTVSNMSPEDSSIYLCSVGPPDYGYTFGSGTRLTVV.

The J gene is TRBJ2-5, the V gene TRBV27; D call uncertain. CDR3 length: 12 residues. Between the trimmed V and J ends, which lost 7 bases and 9 bases, there was a span of 15 bases. From germline, CDR1 is MNHEY and CDR2 SMNVEV (reference sequence). In DNA form, the CDR3 reads TGTGCCAGCATCTCCGCCGGGCAGGCCCAGTACTTC. Amino acids: CASISAGQAQYF.

The chain is built from TRBV15 and TRBJ2-5; 10 bases agree with TRBD1. Germline V gene lookup returns CDR1 LNHNV and CDR2 YYDKDF (reference sequence). This CDR3 region has 20 residues. Unmatched junction bases numbered 18, after V lost 3 bases and J lost 2 bases. The DNA for the CDR3 is TGTGCCACCAGCAGCCCCCCGGACAGGGGGTCGGGACAGTTACAAGAGACCCAGTACTTC. It encodes CATSSPPDRGSGQLQETQYF.

V gene TRBV7-2 combines with J gene TRBJ2-3; D possibly corresponds to TRBD2 (5 bases). Germline CDR1 and CDR2: SGHTA and FQGNSA. Trimming removed 6 bases at V and 0 bases at J, with 10 bases between. This CDR3 has 14 amino acids. The CDR3 spells CASRPPGSTDTQYF. CDR3 sequence (DNA): TGTGCCAGCAGACCTCCGGGGAGCACAGATACGCAGTATTTT.

The rearrangement links TRBV29-1 to TRBJ1-1; unclear D gene. V lost 3 bases, J lost 0 bases, and 5 bases lay in between. This CDR3 region has 12 residues. Germline V gene lookup returns CDR1 SQVTM and CDR2 ANQGSEA. The DNA of the CDR3 is TGCAGCGTTGAGATAATGAACACTGAAGCTTTCTTT. This sequence encodes CSVEIMNTEAFF. The variable domain in full, completed from reference TRBV29-1 and TRBJ1-1, reads SAVISQKPSRDICQRGTSLTIQCQVDSQVTMMFWYRQQPGQSLTLIATANQGSEATYESGFVIDKFPISRPNLTFSTLTVSNMSPEDSSIYLCSVEIMNTEAFFGQGTRLTVV.

The chain has TRBV14 and TRBJ2-1; 12 bases match TRBD1. The V gene end was trimmed by 0 bases and the J gene end by 8 bases; junction bases not matched to a gene: 8. The CDR3 length is 17 residues. Germline-derived CDR1 and CDR2 are SGHDN and FVKESK. As DNA, the CDR3 is TGTGCCAGCAGCCAAGAAGCCTGGGACAGGGGGCTCGATGAGCAGTTCTTC. Protein sequence: CASSQEAWDRGLDEQFF.

This clone has just one count. The chain has TRBV4-1 and TRBJ2-5; tentatively, D is TRBD1 or TRBD2 (5 bases each). The CDR3 contains 15 residues. Trimming cost V 4 bases and J 2 bases, with 14 bases left between them. CDR1 is MGHRA, CDR2 YSYEKL, per germline. This CDR3 is CASSPVYGAQETQYF. As DNA, the CDR3 is TGCGCCAGCAGCCCAGTCTACGGGGCGCAAGAGACCCAGTACTTC.

The CDR3 DNA is TGCAGCGTTGACTCGGGGGCCTACAATGAGCAGTTCTTC. Amino acids: CSVDSGAYNEQFF. This chain connects TRBV29-1 to TRBJ2-1; D is perhaps TRBD2 (6 bases). Trimming removed 3 bases from V and 2 bases from J, with 8 bases in between. The CDR3 is 13 amino acids. Germline CDR1 reads SQVTM; CDR2 reads ANQGSEA.

The CDR3 DNA reads as TGTGCCAGCAGTTTCCCCGGGACAGCGCACATTATGGGAGCCAAAAACATTCAGTACTTC. Its translation: CASSFPGTAHIMGAKNIQYF. The chain recombines TRBV27 with TRBJ2-4, with 7 positions matching TRBD1. Germline-derived CDR1 and CDR2 are MNHEY and SMNVEV (reference sequence). V shed 3 bases, J shed 0 bases, and the junction held 17 bases outside the gene matches. The CDR3 spans 20 residues.

This clone was observed a handful of times. The V gene is TRBV27, the J gene TRBJ2-5, with TRBD2 matching 9 bases. This CDR3 spans 16 amino acids. The germline V gene has CDR1 MNHEY and CDR2 SMNVEV (reference sequence). The J segment lost 4 bases and the V segment lost 3 bases, leaving 9 bases of the junction unmatched. CDR3 protein: CASSFSSGATRETQYF. CDR3 nucleotide sequence: TGTGCCAGCAGTTTCTCTAGCGGGGCCACTAGAGAGACCCAGTACTTC.

The chain has TRBV7-9 and TRBJ2-7, with TRBD1 matching over 11 bases. The CDR3 runs to 15 residues. Germline CDR1 reads SEHNR; CDR2 reads FQNEAQ (reference sequence). Unmatched junction bases numbered 5, after V lost 3 bases and J lost 4 bases. The CDR3 protein is CASSFGTGGFYEQYF. The CDR3 region has the DNA TGTGCCAGCAGCTTTGGGACAGGGGGTTTTTACGAGCAGTACTTC.

This clone was observed a few times. The CDR3 bases are TGTGCCAGCAGTTTCGGGTACAATGAGCAGTTCTTC. It codes for CASSFGYNEQFF. The chain couples TRBV27 to TRBJ2-1; D gene unclear. This CDR3 is built from 12 residues. Germline loops: CDR1 MNHEY, CDR2 SMNVEV (reference sequence). Trimming removed 3 bases from V and 4 bases from J, with 4 bases in between.

V is TRBV2 and J is TRBJ1-2; no clear D. From germline, CDR1 is SNHLY and CDR2 FYNNEI. CDR3 length: 12 amino acids. Trimming removed 6 bases from V and 4 bases from J, with 9 bases in between. This CDR3 reads CASRVSSYGYTF. In nucleotides, the CDR3 is TGTGCCAGCAGAGTGTCCAGCTATGGCTACACCTTC.

This clone appeared a few times. The rearrangement joins TRBV30 to TRBJ1-1; 8 positions agree with TRBD1. Trimming removed 2 bases from V and 1 base from J; junction bases left unmatched: 12. CDR3 length: 17 amino acids. Germline V CDR1 and CDR2: GTSNPN, SVGIG (reference sequence). CDR3 nucleotide sequence: TGTGCCTGGAGTATCCCTTTCAGGGGACAGGAGAACACTGAAGCTTTCTTT. Protein: CAWSIPFRGQENTEAFF.

This clone showed up just a few times. The chain uses TRBV7-9 and TRBJ1-1, with TRBD1 as a possible D gene (5 bases). The length of the CDR3 is 13 residues. CDR1 is SEHNR and CDR2 is FQNEAQ in the germline V gene (reference sequence). Between the trimmed V and J ends, which lost 2 bases and 7 bases, there was a span of 11 bases. The CDR3 DNA sequence: TGTGCCAGCAGCTTAACGACAGCGGATGAAGCTTTCTTT. This sequence encodes CASSLTTADEAFF.